The 2 T cell receptor beta chains given below trace back to one sample, sequenced in a study of T-cell reconstitution after alpha-beta-depleted transplantation in children. Molecular barcoding with unique molecular identifiers was used for the TCRbeta library. MiXCR, applied by TCRdb to the PCR reads, yields one record per CDR3 protein. The sample has 250,000 to 400,000 distinct CDR3 sequences; more than 20% are singletons. Here the sequenced sample was PBMCs, mostly from graft donor cells, taken 180 days after TCRalphabeta/CD19-depleted stem cell transplant. Source of these receptors: a male patient younger than 18 who had a stem cell transplant for acute lymphoblastic leukemia, so the T cells may come from the graft donor.

The table lists this clonotype with many counts. The chain is built from TRBV10-3 and TRBJ2-3; 11 bases align to TRBD2. This CDR3 comprises 15 residues. CDR1 is ENHRY and CDR2 is SYGVKD in the germline V gene. Unmatched junction bases numbered 6, after V lost 6 bases and J lost 4 bases. As DNA, the CDR3 is TGTGCCATCAGACGACTAGCGGGATCGGCAGATACGCAGTATTTT. As protein: CAIRRLAGSADTQYF.

The chain employs TRBV11-1 and TRBJ1-1; 9 bases map to TRBD1. Per the germline V gene, CDR1 is SGHAT and CDR2 is FQDESV (reference sequence). There are 19 residues in the CDR3. Unmatched junction bases numbered 16, after V lost 5 bases and J lost 0 bases. CDR3 loop: CASSALSGQGNTMNTEAFF. The CDR3 coding sequence is TGTGCCAGCAGCGCCTTGAGCGGACAGGGGAATACCATGAACACTGAAGCTTTCTTT.